The 17 T cell receptor beta chains below come from one sample, sequenced in a study of circulating tumor DNA in untreated peripheral T-cell lymphoma (dated by TCRdb to the early 2020s). To prepare the library, the immunoSEQ multiplex PCR assay was applied. Sourced from immuneACCESS, this table was stored by TCRdb with only in-frame sequences that have V and J called. A share of the clones is absent; for the studies checked, an unresolved V gene accounts for under half, and the remainder has no known explanation. This sample holds 8,000 to 9,000 clones; nearly 85% were observed only once. Together, the top ten hold approximately 2.1% of the sample. What was sequenced was tumor tissue. The receptors originated from a human donor with peripheral T-cell lymphoma.

CDR3 region: CATKPGGINSPLHF. In DNA form, the CDR3 reads TGTGCCACCAAACCAGGGGGCATTAATTCACCCCTCCACTTT. The rearrangement links TRBV12-2 to TRBJ1-6; the table's TRBD1 call for D was not verified on the DNA. TRBV12-2 is a pseudogene locus. The CDR3 covers 14 residues.

V usage is TRBV10-3 and J usage is TRBJ2-7; TRBD1 agrees at 10 bases. CDR3 length: 17 amino acids. The J segment lost 2 bases and the V segment lost 10 bases, leaving 17 bases of the junction unmatched. CDR1 ENHRY and CDR2 SYGVKD come from the germline V gene. CDR3 residues: CASGGQGLSGRTYEQYF. As DNA, the CDR3 is TGTGCCAGCGGGGGACAGGGGCTATCCGGTCGTACCTACGAGCAGTACTTC.

This chain connects TRBV19 to TRBJ1-4, with D maybe TRBD1 (6 bases). Germline values: CDR1 LNHDA, CDR2 SQIVND (reference sequence). The CDR3 consists of 15 residues. V dropped 4 bases and J dropped 7 bases, with 16 bases sitting between them. For the CDR3, the DNA is TGTGCCAGTAGTAGATCAGGGGACGAGAGTGAAAAACTGTTTTTT. Protein: CASSRSGDESEKLFF.

V is TRBV5-1 and J is TRBJ1-1; 7 nucleotides line up with TRBD1. This CDR3 is built from 14 residues. Trimming cost V 6 bases and J 1 base; bases outside gene matches: 6. Germline V lookup: CDR1 SGHRS, CDR2 YFSETQ. The CDR3 sequence: CASKRGQTNTEAFF. DNA of the CDR3: TGCGCCAGCAAGAGGGGGCAGACGAACACTGAAGCTTTCTTT. The complete variable domain, with remaining parts taken from reference TRBV5-1 and TRBJ1-1, reads KAGVTQTPRYLIKTRGQQVTLSCSPISGHRSVSWYQQTPGQGLQFLFEYFSETQRNKGNFPGRFSGRQFSNSRSEMNVSTLELGDSALYLCASKRGQTNTEAFFGQGTRLTVV.

The J gene is TRBJ1-3, the V gene TRBV29-1; D not certain. Germline CDR1 SQVTM, CDR2 ANQGSEA. Trimming took off 8 bases at V and 0 bases at J, with 8 bases between the two ends. This CDR3 is 12 amino acids long. CDR3 residues: CSTRDSGNTIYF. The CDR3 DNA follows: TGCAGCACCCGAGACTCTGGAAACACCATATATTTT.

This chain joins TRBV11-3 and TRBJ2-1; D remains unclear. V lost 5 bases and J 6 bases, leaving 20 bases between the germline ends. Germline V lookup: CDR1 SGHNT, CDR2 YENEEA. The CDR3 contains 16 residues. The CDR3 here is CASSPMGAVLGNEQFF. The CDR3 DNA reads TGTGCCAGCAGCCCTATGGGCGCCGTGCTTGGCAATGAGCAGTTCTTC. Drawing the rest from reference TRBV11-3 and TRBJ2-1, the complete variable domain is EAGVVQSPRYKIIEKKQPVAFWCNPISGHNTLYWYLQNLGQGPELLIRYENEEAVDDSQLPKDRFSAERLKGVDSTLKIQPAELGDSAVYLCASSPMGAVLGNEQFFGPGTRLTVL.

By share, this clone counts as medium-sized. Other DNA sequences in this sample translate to the same CDR3. The rearrangement links TRBV29-1 to TRBJ1-1; D gene uncertain. Trimming took 3 bases from V and 0 from J, leaving 5 bases between them. There are 12 residues in the CDR3. Germline lookup yields CDR1 SQVTM and CDR2 ANQGSEA. This CDR3 reads CSVESLNTEAFF. CDR3 bases: TGCAGCGTTGAGTCTTTGAACACTGAAGCTTTCTTT.

V gene TRBV6-8 combines with J gene TRBJ1-3; D remains unclear. From germline, CDR1 is MNHGY and CDR2 SAAAGT. The germline V and J ends were trimmed by 5 bases and 8 bases, with 22 bases remaining between them. The CDR3 is 16 amino acids. The CDR3 nucleotides read TGTGCCAGCAGTACCCCCACCCTCGAGTGGAGGGACACCATATATTTT. Translated: CASSTPTLEWRDTIYF.

The V gene is TRBV11-3, the J gene TRBJ1-2; tentatively, D is TRBD1 (5 bases). The CDR3 extends over 15 amino acids. Trimming cost V 5 bases and J 11 bases, with 24 bases left between them. Per the germline V gene, CDR1 is SGHNT and CDR2 is YENEEA. As DNA, the CDR3 is TGTGCCAGCAGCAATGGGGCAGGGTTTGACTCTGGTTACACCTTC. This gives the protein CASSNGAGFDSGYTF.

The V and J genes are TRBV18 and TRBJ1-1; TRBD1 is a possible D gene (5 bases). Deletions cut 2 bases from V and 6 bases from J, with 13 bases between. The CDR3 spans 14 residues. Germline-derived CDR1 and CDR2 are KGHSH and LQKENI. CDR3 in DNA: TGTGCCAGCTCACCAGGGGCAGGGAGGTCTGAAGCTTTCTTT. It specifies CASSPGAGRSEAFF.

The chain couples TRBV2 to TRBJ1-1, with unresolved D. The CDR3 covers 13 residues. Deletions cut 4 bases from V and 3 bases from J, with 9 bases between. The germline CDR1 and CDR2 sequences are SNHLY and FYNNEI. CDR3 in amino acids: CASSGQAYTEAFF. The CDR3 DNA reads as TGTGCCAGCAGTGGACAAGCCTACACTGAAGCTTTCTTT.

This clone was observed once. V gene TRBV29-1 combines with J gene TRBJ1-4, with 7 bases that match TRBD1. V shed 5 bases and J 0 bases; nucleotides not matched to a gene: 6. Germline V lookup: CDR1 SQVTM, CDR2 ANQGSEA. CDR3 length: 15 amino acids. Here the CDR3 reads CSVSRGSSTNEKLFF. The DNA for the CDR3 is TGCAGCGTTTCCAGGGGGTCCTCAACTAATGAAAAACTGTTTTTT.

This chain joins TRBV29-1 and TRBJ1-1; 7 nucleotides agree with TRBD1. Germline V CDR1 and CDR2: SQVTM, ANQGSEA. The ends lost 1 base at V and 4 bases at J; junction bases unmatched: 0. CDR3 length: 12 amino acids. The CDR3 sequence is CSVEGQGTEAFF. The CDR3, as DNA: TGCAGCGTTGAAGGACAGGGCACTGAAGCTTTCTTT.

The chain uses TRBV18 and TRBJ1-2, with a weak D call TRBD1 (6 bases). This CDR3 spans 12 amino acids. Germline-derived CDR1 and CDR2 are KGHSH and LQKENI. V gave up 3 bases and J gave up 6 bases, with 8 bases separating them. The CDR3 coding sequence is TGTGCCAGCTCACCTCCAGGGGATGGCTACACCTTC. It translates to CASSPPGDGYTF.

The chain links TRBV6-8 to TRBJ1-6; TRBD1 matches 8 bases. V trimming: 6 bases; J trimming: 1 base; junction bases outside the gene matches: 14. Germline CDR1 MNHGY, CDR2 SAAAGT. CDR3 length: 19 residues. Here the CDR3 reads CASRPDPGQGISYNSPLHF. Written as DNA, the CDR3 is TGTGCCAGCAGGCCCGACCCCGGACAGGGTATATCCTATAATTCACCCCTCCACTTT.

This CDR3 is CASSLGQVTYEQYF. CDR3 DNA sequence: TGTGCCAGCAGCTTAGGACAGGTGACCTACGAGCAGTACTTC. V and J are TRBV11-3 and TRBJ2-7, with D possibly matching TRBD1 (6 bases). The germline V gene has CDR1 SGHNT and CDR2 YENEEA. The germline V and J ends were trimmed by 1 base and 2 bases, with 9 bases remaining between them. The CDR3 totals 14 residues.

The chain uses TRBV18 and TRBJ1-1, with D possibly TRBD1 on 6 matching bases. V lost 3 bases and J lost 1, with 9 bases in between. The CDR3 contains 14 residues. The germline V gene has CDR1 KGHSH and CDR2 LQKENI. CDR3 residues: CASSPQGKNTEAFF. For the CDR3, the DNA is TGTGCCAGCTCACCCCAGGGGAAGAACACTGAAGCTTTCTTT.